This is a list of T cell receptor beta chains from one sample in a study of TIL therapy for anti-PD-1-resistant metastatic lung cancer. Generated by immunoSEQ multiplex PCR, the TCRdb table keeps only in-frame clones and is missing some. The profile covers about 15,000 clones, with around 88% appearing a single time and about 0.9% taken by the ten largest. This specimen was blood, taken at baseline. These receptors came from a person aged 25 to 80 with non-small cell lung cancer. The CDR3 runs from the conserved cysteine through the conserved F or W. Clone size is shown for a subset of rows, as once, few, many or a class of expanded clone.

TRBV7-9,.,CASPKGLAGETGELFF
TRBV14,few,CASSLTSAAGQYF
TRBV19,.,CASREVQRSRRGYTF
TRBV7-2,.,CASSPGPSSGEAFF
TRBV7-2,.,CASSLRPGQRQPQHF
TRBV28,.,CASTYGLVRTGELFF
TRBV28,.,CASSSGALLAVQPQHF
TRBV6-5,.,CASSPAGAGYGYTF
TRBV11-2,once,CASRTGTIDTDTQYF
TRBV12-5,.,CASGLVQPQHF
TRBV6-6,once,CASSSQGRDTDTQYF
TRBV7-9,.,CASSLDPLYGYTF
TRBV4-3,once,CASSQEDQRRRGGELFF
TRBV21-1,few,CASSKETSGAPTRLSSTDTQYF
TRBV30,once,CAWKYQGRVEAFF
TRBV27,once,CASSLFGTSGEETQYF
TRBV18,.,CASSPRQGGSYEQYF